The 8 T cell receptor beta chains listed next were all sequenced from one sample in a study of post-analysis software for immune sequencing data. General study findings and limits: Elevated frequency relative to controls characterized four or five TRBV segments in patients, TRBV5-6, TRBV5-1 and TRBV20-1 among them.

Every TCR beta cDNA library bore unique molecular identifiers. A single record per CDR3 protein comes from TCRdb applying MiXCR to the PCR reads. The sample includes around 200,000 distinct CDR3 sequences, around 30% of them seen just once. Antigens for these TCRs are unknown. The material sequenced was blood. The receptors come from a girl aged 2 to 17 with multiple sclerosis.

The table lists this clonotype with many counts. V and J are TRBV5-1 and TRBJ2-6; 7 nucleotides match TRBD1. The junction had 10 bases not matched to a gene; V was cut back by 4 bases and J by 0 bases. The CDR3 contains 18 residues. CDR1 is SGHRS and CDR2 is YFSETQ in the germline V gene. CDR3 nucleotides: TGCGCCAGCAGCCCCTACACAGGGGACGGCTCTGGGGCCAACGTCCTGACTTTC. Amino acid sequence: CASSPYTGDGSGANVLTF.

This clonotype occurred once. This chain connects TRBV28 to TRBJ2-7; 12 nucleotides agree with TRBD1. CDR1 and CDR2 from the germline V gene are MDHEN and SYDVKM. There are 16 residues in the CDR3. The trim removed 2 bases at V and 6 bases at J, leaving 8 bases unmatched. CDR3 residues: CASSLSPGQGAVEQYF. In DNA, the CDR3 is TGTGCCAGCAGTTTAAGCCCGGGACAGGGGGCTGTCGAGCAGTACTTC.

This clonotype came up a few times. The J gene is TRBJ1-1, the V gene TRBV28; TRBD1 agrees at 8 bases. This CDR3 has 14 amino acids. V dropped 6 bases and J dropped 1; count of bases not matched to a gene: 4. Per germline, CDR1 MDHEN and CDR2 SYDVKM. CDR3 coding DNA: TGTGCCAGCAGCCGGGGACAGGAGAACACTGAAGCTTTCTTT. It encodes CASSRGQENTEAFF.

This clonotype was detected ten times or more. The CDR3 spells CASSLDRTEAFF. The CDR3 DNA is TGTGCCAGCAGCTTGGATAGAACTGAAGCTTTCTTT. The rearrangement joins TRBV5-5 to TRBJ1-1, with unresolved D. CDR3 size: 12 residues. Trimming took off 0 bases at V and 5 bases at J, with 5 bases between the two ends. Per the germline V gene, CDR1 is SGHKS and CDR2 is YYEKEE (reference sequence).

The V and J genes are TRBV25-1 and TRBJ2-3; 16 bases fit TRBD2. The CDR3 extends over 18 amino acids. The J segment lost 1 base and the V segment lost 4 bases, leaving 5 bases of the junction unmatched. CDR1 MGHDK and CDR2 SYGVNS come from the germline V gene. The CDR3 DNA reads TGTGCCAGCAGTGGCCCGGGACTAGCGGGAGGGGGCACAGATACGCAGTATTTT. This translates into CASSGPGLAGGGTDTQYF.

For this clonotype: A much bigger clone sits one base away, suggesting this may be a read error. V usage is TRBV29-1 and J usage is TRBJ2-1, with D possibly matching TRBD1 (5 bases). The CDR3 loop spans 12 amino acids. Looked up from germline, CDR1 is SQVTM and CDR2 is ANQGSEA. The CDR3, as DNA: TGCAGCGTTGTGGCCAGGGCAAATGGGCAGTTCTTC. This sequence encodes CSVVARANGQFF.

This clonotype was seen only once. An end of the junction does not agree with germline; a read error may underlie this. The J gene is TRBJ2-7, the V gene TRBV4-1; D gene unclear. Germline lookup yields CDR1 MGHRA and CDR2 YSYEKL. The CDR3 extends over 14 amino acids. The CDR3 is CASGQDRGNSLCYF. CDR3 nucleotides: TGCGCCAGCGGCCAAGATCGCGGTAACTCGTTGTGTTACTTC.

About this clonotype: A much larger clone lies a single base off, so this may be a read error. CDR3 protein: CASSQGRASGSYEQYF. The DNA for the CDR3 is TGCGCCAGCAGCCAAGGGCGGGCTAGCGGGAGCTACGAGCAGTACTTC. This chain links TRBV4-1 with TRBJ2-7; 10 nucleotides match TRBD2. Germline V gene data show CDR1 as MGHRA and CDR2 as YSYEKL. V gave up 1 base and J gave up 3 bases; unmatched junction bases: 6. This CDR3 region has 16 residues.